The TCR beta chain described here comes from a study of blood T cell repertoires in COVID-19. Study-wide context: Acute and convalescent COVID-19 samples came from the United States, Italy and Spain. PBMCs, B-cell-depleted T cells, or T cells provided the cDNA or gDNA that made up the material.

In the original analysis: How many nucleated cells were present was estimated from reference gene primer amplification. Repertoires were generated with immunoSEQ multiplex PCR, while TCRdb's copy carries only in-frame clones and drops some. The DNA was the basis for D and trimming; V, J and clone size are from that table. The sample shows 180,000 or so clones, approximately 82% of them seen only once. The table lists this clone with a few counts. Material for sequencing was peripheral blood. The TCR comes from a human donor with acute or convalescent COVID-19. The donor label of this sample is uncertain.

The CDR3 DNA is TGTGCCAGTAGTCCATCTAGCGGGAGCTTTTATGAGCAGTTCTTC. Its translation is CASSPSSGSFYEQFF. The chain employs TRBV19 and TRBJ2-1; 10 bases map to TRBD2. The CDR3 sequence is 15 residues long. J gave up 8 bases and V 5 bases, and 9 bases lay outside the gene matches. Germline V CDR1 and CDR2: LNHDA, SQIVND (reference sequence).